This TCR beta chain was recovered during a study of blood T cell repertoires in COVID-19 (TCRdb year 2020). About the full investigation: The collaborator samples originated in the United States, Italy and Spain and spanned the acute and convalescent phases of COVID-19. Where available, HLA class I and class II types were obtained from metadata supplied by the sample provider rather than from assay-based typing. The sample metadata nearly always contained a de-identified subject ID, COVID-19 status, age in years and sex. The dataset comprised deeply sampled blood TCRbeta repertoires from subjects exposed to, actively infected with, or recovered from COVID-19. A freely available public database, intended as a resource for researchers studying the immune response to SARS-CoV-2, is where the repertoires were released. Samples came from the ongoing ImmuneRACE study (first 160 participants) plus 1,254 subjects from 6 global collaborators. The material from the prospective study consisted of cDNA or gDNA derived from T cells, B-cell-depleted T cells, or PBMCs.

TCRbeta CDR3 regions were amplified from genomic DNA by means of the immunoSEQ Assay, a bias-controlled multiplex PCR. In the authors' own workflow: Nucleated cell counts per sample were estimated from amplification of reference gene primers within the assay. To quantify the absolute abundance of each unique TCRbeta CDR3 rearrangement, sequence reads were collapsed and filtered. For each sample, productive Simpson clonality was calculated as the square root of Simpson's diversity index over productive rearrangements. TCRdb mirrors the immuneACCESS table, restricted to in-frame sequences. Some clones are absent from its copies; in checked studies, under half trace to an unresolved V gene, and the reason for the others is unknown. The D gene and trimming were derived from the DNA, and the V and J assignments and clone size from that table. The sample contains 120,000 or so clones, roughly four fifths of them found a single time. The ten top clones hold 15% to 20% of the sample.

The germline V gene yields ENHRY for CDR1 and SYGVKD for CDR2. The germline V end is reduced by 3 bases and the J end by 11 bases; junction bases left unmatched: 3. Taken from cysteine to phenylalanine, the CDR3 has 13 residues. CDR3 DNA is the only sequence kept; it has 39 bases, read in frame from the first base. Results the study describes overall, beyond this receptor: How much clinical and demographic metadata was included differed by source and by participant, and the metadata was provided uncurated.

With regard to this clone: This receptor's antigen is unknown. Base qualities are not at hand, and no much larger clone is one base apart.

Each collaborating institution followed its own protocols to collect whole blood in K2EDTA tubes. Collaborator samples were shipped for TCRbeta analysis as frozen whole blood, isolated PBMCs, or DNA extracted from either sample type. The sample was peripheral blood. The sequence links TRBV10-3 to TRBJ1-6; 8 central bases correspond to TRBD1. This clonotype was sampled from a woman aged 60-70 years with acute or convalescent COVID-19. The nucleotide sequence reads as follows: TGTGCCATCAGTGAACAGGGGGGAACACCCCTCCACTTT. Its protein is CAISEQGGTPLHF.